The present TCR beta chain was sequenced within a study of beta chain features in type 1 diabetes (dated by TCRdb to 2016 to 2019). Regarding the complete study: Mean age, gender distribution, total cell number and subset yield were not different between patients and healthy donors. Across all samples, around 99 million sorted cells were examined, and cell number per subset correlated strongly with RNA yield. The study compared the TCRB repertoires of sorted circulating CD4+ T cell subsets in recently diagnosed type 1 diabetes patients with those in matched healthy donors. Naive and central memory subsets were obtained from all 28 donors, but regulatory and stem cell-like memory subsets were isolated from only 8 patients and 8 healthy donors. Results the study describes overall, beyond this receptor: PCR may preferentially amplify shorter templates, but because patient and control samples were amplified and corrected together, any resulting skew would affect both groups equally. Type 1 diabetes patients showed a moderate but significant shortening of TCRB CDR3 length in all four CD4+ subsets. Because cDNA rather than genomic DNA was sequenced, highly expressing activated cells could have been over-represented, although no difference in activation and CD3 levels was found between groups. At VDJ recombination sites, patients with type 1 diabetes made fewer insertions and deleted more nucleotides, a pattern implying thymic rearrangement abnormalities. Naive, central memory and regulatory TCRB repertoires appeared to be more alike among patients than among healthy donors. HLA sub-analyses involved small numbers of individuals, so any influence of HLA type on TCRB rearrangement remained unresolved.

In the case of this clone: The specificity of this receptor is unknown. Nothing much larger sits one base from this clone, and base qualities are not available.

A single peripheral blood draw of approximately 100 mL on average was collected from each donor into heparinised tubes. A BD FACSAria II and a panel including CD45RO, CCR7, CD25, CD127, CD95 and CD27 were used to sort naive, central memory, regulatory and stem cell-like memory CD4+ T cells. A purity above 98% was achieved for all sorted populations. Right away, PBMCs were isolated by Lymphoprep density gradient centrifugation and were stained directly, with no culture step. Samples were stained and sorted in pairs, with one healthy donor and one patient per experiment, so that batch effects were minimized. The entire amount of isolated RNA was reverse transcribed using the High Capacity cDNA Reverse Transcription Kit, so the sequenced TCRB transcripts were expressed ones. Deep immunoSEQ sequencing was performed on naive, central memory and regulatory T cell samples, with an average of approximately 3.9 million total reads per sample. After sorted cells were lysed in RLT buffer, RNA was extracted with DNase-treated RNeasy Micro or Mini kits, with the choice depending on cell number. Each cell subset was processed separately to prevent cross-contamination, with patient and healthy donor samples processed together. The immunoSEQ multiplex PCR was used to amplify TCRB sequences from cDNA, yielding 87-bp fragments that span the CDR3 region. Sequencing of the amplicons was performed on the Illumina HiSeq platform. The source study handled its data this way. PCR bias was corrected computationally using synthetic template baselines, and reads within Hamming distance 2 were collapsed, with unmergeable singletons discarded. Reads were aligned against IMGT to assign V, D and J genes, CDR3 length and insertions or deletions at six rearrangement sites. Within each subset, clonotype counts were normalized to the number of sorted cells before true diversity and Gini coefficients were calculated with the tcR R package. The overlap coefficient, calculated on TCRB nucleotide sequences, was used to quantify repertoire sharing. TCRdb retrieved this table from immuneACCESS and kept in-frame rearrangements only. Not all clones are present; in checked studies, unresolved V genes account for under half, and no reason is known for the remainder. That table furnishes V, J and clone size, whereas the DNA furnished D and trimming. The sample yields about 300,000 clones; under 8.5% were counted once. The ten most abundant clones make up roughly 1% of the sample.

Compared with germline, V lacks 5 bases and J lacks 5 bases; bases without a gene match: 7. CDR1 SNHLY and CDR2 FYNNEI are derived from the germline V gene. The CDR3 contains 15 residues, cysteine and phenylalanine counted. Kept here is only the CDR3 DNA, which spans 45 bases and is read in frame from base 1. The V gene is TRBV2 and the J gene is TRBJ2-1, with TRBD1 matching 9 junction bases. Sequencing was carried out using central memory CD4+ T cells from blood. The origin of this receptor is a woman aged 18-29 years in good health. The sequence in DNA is TGTGCCAGCAGTCCCGGGACAGGGAGGAACAATGAGCAGTTCTTC. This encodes CASSPGTGRNNEQFF.